A few counts support the clone carrying this TCR beta chain. Its cognate antigen is unknown. Primers used in a second PCR of about 6 to 11 cycles were a sample-barcoded 5' primer and a J-beta primer mix. Researchers report that a template-switch adaptor with 12 random nucleotides tagged each cDNA molecule. Using its own MiXCR run on the 5' RACE reads, TCRdb lists one record per CDR3 protein. Among 1.5 million to 2 million distinct CDR3 sequences listed, roughly 32% were seen once. The data stem from a study of blood T cells in healthy people across ages. The V gene's germline CDR1 is SGHTA and CDR2 FQGNSA. The length of the CDR3 is 15 residues. The ends were cut back, 0 bases at V and 3 bases at J, with 9 bases in the middle. Study observations and caveats: Age advanced and TCR beta diversity per million T cells fell, roughly linearly.

The chain is built from TRBV7-2 and TRBJ2-1; weak D call: TRBD1 (6 bases). The sequence came from a woman under 40 in good health. Sequencing was done on a sample of blood. The chain's CDR3 is CASSLAGQNYNEQFF. CDR3 nucleotide sequence: TGTGCCAGCAGCTTAGCAGGACAGAACTACAATGAGCAGTTCTTC.